This T cell receptor beta chain was found in a study of blood T cell repertoires in COVID-19. Repertoires were generated with immunoSEQ multiplex PCR, while TCRdb's copy carries only in-frame clones and drops some. The sample comprises some 130,000 clones, more than 75% of which are singletons, and over 10% rests with the top ten. Trimming cost V 6 bases and J 6 bases, with 14 bases left between them. The CDR3 contains 14 residues. Germline assignment: CDR1 SNHLY and CDR2 FYNNEI. The sequence was obtained from a woman aged 70 to 79 with COVID-19, enrolled during active disease. Sequencing used peripheral blood. This rearrangement joins TRBV2 to TRBJ1-4, with a tentative D call TRBD1 (5 bases). For the CDR3, the DNA is TGTGCCAGCAGCCCTCAGGGCTCGGATGAAAAACTGTTTTTT. The encoded protein is CASSPQGSDEKLFF.